The present T cell receptor (beta chain) was sequenced within a study of blood T cells in healthy people across ages. The use of a sample-barcoded 5' primer and a J-beta primer mix characterized a second PCR of roughly 6 to 11 cycles. TCRdb re-called the 5' RACE reads through MiXCR, storing one row per CDR3 protein. The sample comprises around 1,800,000 distinct CDR3 sequences, approximately 40% of which are singletons, and 20% to 25% rests with the top ten. Turning to this clonotype: At one end the junction does not follow the germline gene, possibly because of a read error.

The CDR3 sequence is 13 residues long. Germline V lookup: CDR1 SQVTM, CDR2 ANQGSEA. Material: blood. This chain connects TRBV29-1 to TRBJ2-3, with D perhaps TRBD1 or TRBD2 (5 bases each). The sequence was collected from a human donor in good health. The CDR3 reads CSVETTGTGTQYF. For the CDR3, the DNA is TGCAGCGTTGAGACTACTGGCACAGGTACGCAGTATTTT.